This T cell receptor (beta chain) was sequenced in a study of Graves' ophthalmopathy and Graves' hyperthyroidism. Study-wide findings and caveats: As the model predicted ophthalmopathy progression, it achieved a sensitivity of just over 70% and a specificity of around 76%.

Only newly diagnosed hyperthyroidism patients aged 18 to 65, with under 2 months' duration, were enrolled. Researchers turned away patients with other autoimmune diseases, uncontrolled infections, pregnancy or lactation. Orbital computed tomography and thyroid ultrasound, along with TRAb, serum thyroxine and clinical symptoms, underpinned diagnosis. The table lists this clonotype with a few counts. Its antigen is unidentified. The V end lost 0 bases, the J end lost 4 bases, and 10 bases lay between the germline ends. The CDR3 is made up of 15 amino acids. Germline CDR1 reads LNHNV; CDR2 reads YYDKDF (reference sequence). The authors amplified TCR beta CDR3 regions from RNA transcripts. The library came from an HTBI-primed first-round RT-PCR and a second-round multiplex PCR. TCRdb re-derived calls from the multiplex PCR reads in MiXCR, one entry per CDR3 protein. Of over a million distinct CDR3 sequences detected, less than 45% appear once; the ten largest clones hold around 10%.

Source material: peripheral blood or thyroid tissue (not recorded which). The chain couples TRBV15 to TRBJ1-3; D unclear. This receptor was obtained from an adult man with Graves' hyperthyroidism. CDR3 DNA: TGTGCCACCAGCAGAGATGAGACACGCGGAAACACCATATATTTT. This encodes CATSRDETRGNTIYF.